A selection of T cell receptor beta chains follows, all from one sample in a study of blood T cell repertoires in COVID-19. This table comes from immunoSEQ multiplex PCR, and its TCRdb copy is limited to in-frame clones, with some not included. The sample carries some 42,000 clones, around four fifths recorded once. Sequencing used peripheral blood. All receptors derive from a man in his fifties with active COVID-19. Each CDR3 is given with its conserved first and last residue. The D gene is left open where the match is weak. Not every row has a clone size; where given, it reads once, few, many or a size class.

j_call: TRBJ1-2
d_call: TRBD1
clone_size: -
v_call: TRBV5-1
cdr3_aa: CASSEATGAVGYTF
cdr3_nt: TGCGCCAGCAGCGAGGCGACAGGGGCCGTTGGCTACACCTTC

j_call: TRBJ1-4
d_call: -
clone_size: -
v_call: TRBV30
cdr3_aa: CAWSVSGIATNEKLFF
cdr3_nt: TGTGCCTGGAGTGTATCGGGGATTGCAACTAATGAAAAACTGTTTTTT

j_call: TRBJ1-2
d_call: -
clone_size: -
v_call: TRBV19
cdr3_aa: CASSTYRDITNYGYTF
cdr3_nt: TGTGCCAGTAGTACTTATCGGGACATCACTAACTATGGCTACACCTTC

j_call: TRBJ2-7
d_call: -
clone_size: -
v_call: TRBV6-5
cdr3_aa: CASSRQYSYEQYF
cdr3_nt: TGTGCCAGCAGTAGACAATACTCCTACGAGCAGTACTTC

j_call: TRBJ2-2
d_call: TRBD2
clone_size: -
v_call: TRBV28
cdr3_aa: CASSLGLAGEDTGELFF
cdr3_nt: TGTGCCAGCAGTTTAGGACTAGCGGGAGAGGACACCGGGGAGCTGTTTTTT

j_call: TRBJ2-3
d_call: -
clone_size: -
v_call: TRBV9
cdr3_aa: CASSLGAAQYF
cdr3_nt: TGTGCCAGCAGCCTGGGGGCGGCGCAGTATTTT

j_call: TRBJ2-1
d_call: TRBD1
clone_size: -
v_call: TRBV6-4
cdr3_aa: CASSPGQGAEEQFF
cdr3_nt: TGTGCCAGCAGCCCGGGACAGGGGGCTGAAGAGCAGTTCTTC

j_call: TRBJ1-5
d_call: -
clone_size: -
v_call: TRBV2
cdr3_aa: CASSGWDTGYQPQHF
cdr3_nt: TGTGCCAGCAGTGGGTGGGACACGGGATATCAGCCCCAGCATTTT

j_call: TRBJ1-1
d_call: -
clone_size: -
v_call: TRBV5-1
cdr3_aa: CASSLNRGRGTEAFF
cdr3_nt: TGCGCCAGCAGCTTGAACCGGGGGCGGGGGACTGAAGCTTTCTTT

j_call: TRBJ1-1
d_call: -
clone_size: -
v_call: TRBV28
cdr3_aa: CASSLRGTEAFF
cdr3_nt: TGTGCCAGCAGTTTAAGGGGAACTGAAGCTTTCTTT

j_call: TRBJ2-3
d_call: TRBD1
clone_size: -
v_call: TRBV7-8
cdr3_aa: CASSLGTGRTDTQYF
cdr3_nt: TGTGCCAGCAGCCTGGGGACAGGAAGAACAGATACGCAGTATTTT

j_call: TRBJ2-1
d_call: TRBD2
clone_size: -
v_call: TRBV18
cdr3_aa: CASSPTGGPGEQFF
cdr3_nt: TGTGCCAGCTCACCAACGGGAGGGCCCGGTGAGCAGTTCTTC

j_call: TRBJ1-4
d_call: -
clone_size: few
v_call: TRBV28
cdr3_aa: CASSLSRAGEKLFF
cdr3_nt: TGTGCCAGCAGTTTAAGTCGGGCGGGGGAAAAACTGTTTTTT

j_call: TRBJ1-2
d_call: TRBD1
clone_size: -
v_call: TRBV2
cdr3_aa: CASSEALRDRNYGYTF
cdr3_nt: TGTGCCAGCAGTGAAGCGCTTCGGGACAGGAACTATGGCTACACCTTC

j_call: TRBJ1-2
d_call: -
clone_size: -
v_call: TRBV7-9
cdr3_aa: CASRPPPRLSQFHDGYTF
cdr3_nt: TGTGCCAGCAGACCCCCTCCCAGACTGAGCCAATTTCATGATGGCTACACCTTC

j_call: TRBJ1-1
d_call: -
clone_size: -
v_call: TRBV27
cdr3_aa: CASSFGVHGDTEAFF
cdr3_nt: TGTGCCAGCAGTTTTGGGGTCCACGGGGACACTGAAGCTTTCTTT

j_call: TRBJ1-1
d_call: -
clone_size: few
v_call: TRBV4-3
cdr3_aa: CASSQDRVRNTEAFF
cdr3_nt: TGCGCCAGCAGCCAAGATCGGGTCAGGAACACTGAAGCTTTCTTT